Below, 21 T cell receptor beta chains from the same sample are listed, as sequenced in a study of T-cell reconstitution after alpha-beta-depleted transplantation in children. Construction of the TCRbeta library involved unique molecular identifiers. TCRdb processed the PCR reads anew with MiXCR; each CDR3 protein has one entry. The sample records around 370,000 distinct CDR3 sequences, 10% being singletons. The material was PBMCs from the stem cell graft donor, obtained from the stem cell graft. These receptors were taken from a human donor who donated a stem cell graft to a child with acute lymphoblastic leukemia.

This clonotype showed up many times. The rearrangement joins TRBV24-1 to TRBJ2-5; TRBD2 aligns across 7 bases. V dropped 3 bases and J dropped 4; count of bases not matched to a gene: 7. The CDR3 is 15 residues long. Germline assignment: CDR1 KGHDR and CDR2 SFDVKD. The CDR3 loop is CATSDPREFGETQYF. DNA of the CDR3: TGTGCCACCAGTGATCCGCGGGAGTTCGGAGAGACCCAGTACTTC.

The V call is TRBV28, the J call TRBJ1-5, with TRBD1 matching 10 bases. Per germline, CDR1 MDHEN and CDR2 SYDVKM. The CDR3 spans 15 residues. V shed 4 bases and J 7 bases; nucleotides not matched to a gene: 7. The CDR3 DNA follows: TGTGCCAGCAGTTATAACACGGACAGGGGGCAGCCCCAGCATTTT. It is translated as CASSYNTDRGQPQHF.

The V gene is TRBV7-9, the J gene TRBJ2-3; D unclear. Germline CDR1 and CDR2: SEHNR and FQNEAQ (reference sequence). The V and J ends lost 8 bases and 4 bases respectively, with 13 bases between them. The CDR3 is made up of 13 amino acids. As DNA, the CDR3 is TGTGCCAGCGGCGGTGGTAGGGCAGATACGCAGTATTTT. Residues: CASGGGRADTQYF.

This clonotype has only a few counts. In DNA, the CDR3 is TGTGCCAGCGGGCCGGGCGAGCAGTACTTC. Protein sequence: CASGPGEQYF. This chain uses TRBV7-9 with TRBJ2-7; D is ambiguous. V shed 8 bases and J shed 6 bases, with 8 bases lying between them. The CDR3 sequence is 10 residues long. Germline V lookup: CDR1 SEHNR, CDR2 FQNEAQ (reference sequence). Full variable domain (missing parts from reference TRBV7-9 and TRBJ2-7): DTGVSQNPRHKITKRGQNVTFRCDPISEHNRLYWYRQTLGQGPEFLTYFQNEAQLEKSRLLSDRFSAERPKGSFSTLEIQRTEQGDSAMYLCASGPGEQYFGPGTRLTVT.

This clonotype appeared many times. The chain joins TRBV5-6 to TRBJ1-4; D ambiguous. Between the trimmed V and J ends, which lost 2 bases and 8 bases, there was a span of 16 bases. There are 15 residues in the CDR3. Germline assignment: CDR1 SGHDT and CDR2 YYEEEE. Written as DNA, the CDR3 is TGTGCCAGCAGCTTTTCCCCGGGGATCGGGGAAAAACTGTTTTTT. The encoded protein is CASSFSPGIGEKLFF.

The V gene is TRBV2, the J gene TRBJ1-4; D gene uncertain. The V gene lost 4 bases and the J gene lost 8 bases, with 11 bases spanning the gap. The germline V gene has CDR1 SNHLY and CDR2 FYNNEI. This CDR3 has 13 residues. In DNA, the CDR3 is TGTGCCAGCAGTGGGGCGGAAATCGAAAAACTGTTTTTT. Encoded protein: CASSGAEIEKLFF.

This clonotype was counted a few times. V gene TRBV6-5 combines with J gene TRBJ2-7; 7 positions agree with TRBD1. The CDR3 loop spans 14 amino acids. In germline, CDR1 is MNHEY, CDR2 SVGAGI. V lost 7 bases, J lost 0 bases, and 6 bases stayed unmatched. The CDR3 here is CASMYTGDSYEQYF. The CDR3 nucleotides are TGTGCCAGCATGTATACAGGGGACTCCTACGAGCAGTACTTC.

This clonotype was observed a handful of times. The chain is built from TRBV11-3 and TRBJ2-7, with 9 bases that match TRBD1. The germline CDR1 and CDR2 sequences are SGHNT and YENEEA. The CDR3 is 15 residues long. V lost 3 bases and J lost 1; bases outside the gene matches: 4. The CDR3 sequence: CASSLATGGSYEQYF. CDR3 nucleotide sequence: TGTGCCAGCAGCTTGGCGACAGGGGGTTCCTACGAGCAGTACTTC. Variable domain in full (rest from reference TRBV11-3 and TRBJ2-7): EAGVVQSPRYKIIEKKQPVAFWCNPISGHNTLYWYLQNLGQGPELLIRYENEEAVDDSQLPKDRFSAERLKGVDSTLKIQPAELGDSAVYLCASSLATGGSYEQYFGPGTRLTVT.

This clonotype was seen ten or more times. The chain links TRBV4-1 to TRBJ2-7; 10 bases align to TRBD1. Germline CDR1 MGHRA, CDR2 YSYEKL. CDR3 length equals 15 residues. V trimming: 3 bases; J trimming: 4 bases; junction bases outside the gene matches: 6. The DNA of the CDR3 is TGCGCCAGCAGCCACACCGGGACAGGGGTTTACGAGCAGTACTTC. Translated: CASSHTGTGVYEQYF.

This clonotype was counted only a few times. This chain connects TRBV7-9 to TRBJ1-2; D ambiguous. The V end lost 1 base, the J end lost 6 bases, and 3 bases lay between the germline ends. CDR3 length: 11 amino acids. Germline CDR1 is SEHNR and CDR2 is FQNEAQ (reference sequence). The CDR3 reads CASSLDHGYTF. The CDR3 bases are TGTGCCAGCAGCTTAGACCATGGCTACACCTTC.

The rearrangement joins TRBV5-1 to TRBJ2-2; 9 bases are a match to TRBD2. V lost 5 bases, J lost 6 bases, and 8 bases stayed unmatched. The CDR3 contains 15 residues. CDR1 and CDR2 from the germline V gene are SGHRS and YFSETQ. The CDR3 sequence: CASRLAGDRAGELFF. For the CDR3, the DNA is TGCGCCAGCAGATTAGCGGGAGATAGAGCCGGGGAGCTGTTTTTT.

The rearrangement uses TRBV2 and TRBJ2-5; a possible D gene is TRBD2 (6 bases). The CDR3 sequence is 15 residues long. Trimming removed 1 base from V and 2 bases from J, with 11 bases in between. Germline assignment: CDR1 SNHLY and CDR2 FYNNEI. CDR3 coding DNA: TGTGCCAGCAGTGAAGGGGCTAGCGTACAAGAGACCCAGTACTTC. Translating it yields CASSEGASVQETQYF.

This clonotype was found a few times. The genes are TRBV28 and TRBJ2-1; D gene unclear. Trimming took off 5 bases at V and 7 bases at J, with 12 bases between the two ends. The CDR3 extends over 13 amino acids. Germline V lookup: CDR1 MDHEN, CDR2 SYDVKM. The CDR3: CASSTRRSNEQFF. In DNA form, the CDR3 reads TGTGCCAGCAGTACCCGACGGTCGAATGAGCAGTTCTTC.

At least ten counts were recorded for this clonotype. The CDR3 nucleotides read TGTGCCAGCAGCCCCGTGGGCGCCCGCGGAGAGACCCAGTACTTC. It translates to CASSPVGARGETQYF. The chain is built from TRBV11-2 and TRBJ2-5; no firm D call. The germline V and J ends were trimmed by 5 bases and 4 bases, with 17 bases remaining between them. The CDR3 covers 15 residues. Germline V gene sequence: CDR1 SGHAT, CDR2 FQNNGV.

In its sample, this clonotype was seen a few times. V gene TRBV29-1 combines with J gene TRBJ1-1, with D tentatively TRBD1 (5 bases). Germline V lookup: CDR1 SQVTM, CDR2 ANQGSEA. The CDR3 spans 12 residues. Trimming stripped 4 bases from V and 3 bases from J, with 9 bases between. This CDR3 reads CSVGGGYTEAFF. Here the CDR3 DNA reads TGCAGCGTTGGGGGCGGATACACTGAAGCTTTCTTT. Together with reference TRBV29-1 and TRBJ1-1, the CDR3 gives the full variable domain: SAVISQKPSRDICQRGTSLTIQCQVDSQVTMMFWYRQQPGQSLTLIATANQGSEATYESGFVIDKFPISRPNLTFSTLTVSNMSPEDSSIYLCSVGGGYTEAFFGQGTRLTVV.

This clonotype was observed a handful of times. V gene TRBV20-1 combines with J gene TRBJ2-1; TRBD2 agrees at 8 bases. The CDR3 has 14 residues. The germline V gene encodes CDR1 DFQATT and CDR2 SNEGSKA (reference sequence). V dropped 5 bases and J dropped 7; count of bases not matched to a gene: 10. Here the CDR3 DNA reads TGCAGTGCTCCGACTAGCGAGTGGAAGAATGAGCAGTTCTTC. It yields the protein CSAPTSEWKNEQFF.

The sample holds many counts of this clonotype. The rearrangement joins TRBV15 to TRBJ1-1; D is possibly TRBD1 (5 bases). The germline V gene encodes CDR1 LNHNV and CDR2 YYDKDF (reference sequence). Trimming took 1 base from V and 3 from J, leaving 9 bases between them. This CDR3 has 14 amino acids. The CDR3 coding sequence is TGTGCCACCAGCAGAGCTGGGGGGTACACTGAAGCTTTCTTT. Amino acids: CATSRAGGYTEAFF.

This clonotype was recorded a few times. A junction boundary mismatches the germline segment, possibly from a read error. The CDR3 bases are TGTGCCAGCAGCCCGGGACTACCGGGCACGGATACGCAGTATTTT. Amino acid sequence: CASSPGLPGTDTQYF. The chain uses TRBV7-9 and TRBJ2-3, with 7 bases identical to TRBD2. This CDR3 has 15 amino acids. The V gene's germline CDR1 is SEHNR and CDR2 FQNEAQ (reference sequence).

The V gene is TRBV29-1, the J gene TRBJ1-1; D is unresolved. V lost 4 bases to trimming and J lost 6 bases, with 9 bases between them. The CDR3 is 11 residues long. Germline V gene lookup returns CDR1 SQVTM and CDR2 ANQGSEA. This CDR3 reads CSVGGWAEAFF. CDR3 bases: TGCAGCGTTGGGGGTTGGGCTGAAGCTTTCTTT.

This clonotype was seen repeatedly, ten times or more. The CDR3 region is CASSFTSGRIGPGELFF. CDR3 sequence (DNA): TGCGCCAGCAGCTTTACTAGCGGGAGGATAGGTCCCGGGGAGCTGTTTTTT. This chain uses TRBV5-1 with TRBJ2-2, with 12 bases identical to TRBD2. The CDR3 loop spans 17 amino acids. Germline CDR1 SGHRS, CDR2 YFSETQ. The V and J ends lost 2 bases and 6 bases, in that order; junction bases with no gene match: 8.

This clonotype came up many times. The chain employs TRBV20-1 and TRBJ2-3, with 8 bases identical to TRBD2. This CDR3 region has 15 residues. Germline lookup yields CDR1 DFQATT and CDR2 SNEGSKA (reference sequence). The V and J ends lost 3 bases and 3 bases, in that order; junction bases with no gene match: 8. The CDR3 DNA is TGCAGTGCTAGTGGCCTAGCGGGTGGTACAGATACGCAGTATTTT. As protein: CSASGLAGGTDTQYF.